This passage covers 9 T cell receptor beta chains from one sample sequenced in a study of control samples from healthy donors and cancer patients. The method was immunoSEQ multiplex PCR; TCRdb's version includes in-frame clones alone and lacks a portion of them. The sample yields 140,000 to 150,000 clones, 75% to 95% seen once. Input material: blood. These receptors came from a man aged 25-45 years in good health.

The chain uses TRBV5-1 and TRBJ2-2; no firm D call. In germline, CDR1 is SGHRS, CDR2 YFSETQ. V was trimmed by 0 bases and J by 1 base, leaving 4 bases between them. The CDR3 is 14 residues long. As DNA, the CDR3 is TGCGCCAGCAGCTTGGGGAGGAACACCGGGGAGCTGTTTTTT. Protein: CASSLGRNTGELFF. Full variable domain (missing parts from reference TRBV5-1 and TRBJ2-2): KAGVTQTPRYLIKTRGQQVTLSCSPISGHRSVSWYQQTPGQGLQFLFEYFSETQRNKGNFPGRFSGRQFSNSRSEMNVSTLELGDSALYLCASSLGRNTGELFFGEGSRLTVL.

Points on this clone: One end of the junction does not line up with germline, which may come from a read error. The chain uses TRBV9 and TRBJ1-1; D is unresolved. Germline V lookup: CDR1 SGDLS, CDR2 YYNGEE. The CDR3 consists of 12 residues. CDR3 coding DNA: TGTGCCAGCAGCGTGATCACGATTGAAACTTTCTTT. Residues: CASSVITIETFF.

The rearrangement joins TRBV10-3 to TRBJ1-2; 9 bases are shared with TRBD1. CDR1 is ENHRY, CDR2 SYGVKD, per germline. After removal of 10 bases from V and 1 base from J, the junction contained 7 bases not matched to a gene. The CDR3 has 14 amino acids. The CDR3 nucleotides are TGTGCCACCGCCTCGGGACAGGGTAACTATGGCTACACCTTC. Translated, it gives CATASGQGNYGYTF.

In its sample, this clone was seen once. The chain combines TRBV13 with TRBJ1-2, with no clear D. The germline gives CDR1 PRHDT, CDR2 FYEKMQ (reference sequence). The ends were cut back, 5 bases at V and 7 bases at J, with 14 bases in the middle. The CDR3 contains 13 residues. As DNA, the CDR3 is TGTGCCAGCAGCCTAGACCGTATGAGTGGCTACACCTTC. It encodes CASSLDRMSGYTF.

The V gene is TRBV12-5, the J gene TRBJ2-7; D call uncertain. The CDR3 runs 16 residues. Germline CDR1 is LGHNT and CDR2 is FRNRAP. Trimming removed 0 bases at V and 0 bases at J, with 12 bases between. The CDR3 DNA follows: TGTGCTAGTGGTTTGGTTGCGGACCGGATCTCCTACGAGCAGTACTTC. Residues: CASGLVADRISYEQYF.

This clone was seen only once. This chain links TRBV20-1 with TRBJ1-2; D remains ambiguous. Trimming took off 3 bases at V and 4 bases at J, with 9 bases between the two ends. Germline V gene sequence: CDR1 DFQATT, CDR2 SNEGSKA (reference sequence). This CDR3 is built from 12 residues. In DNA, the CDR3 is TGCAGTGCTAGTCGAGGGCCCTATGGCTACACCTTC. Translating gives CSASRGPYGYTF.

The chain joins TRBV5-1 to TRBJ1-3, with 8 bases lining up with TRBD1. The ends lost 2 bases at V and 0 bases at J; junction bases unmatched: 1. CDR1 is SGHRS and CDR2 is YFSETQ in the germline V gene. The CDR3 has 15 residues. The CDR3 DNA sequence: TGCGCCAGCAGCTTTGGACAGGGCTCTGGAAACACCATATATTTT. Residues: CASSFGQGSGNTIYF.

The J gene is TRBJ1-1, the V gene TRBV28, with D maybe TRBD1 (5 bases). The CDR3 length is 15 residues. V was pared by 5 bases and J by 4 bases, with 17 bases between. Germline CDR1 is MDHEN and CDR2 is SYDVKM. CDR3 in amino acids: CASSLLQGRATEAFF. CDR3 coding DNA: TGTGCCAGCAGTCTCCTTCAGGGCCGGGCCACTGAAGCTTTCTTT.

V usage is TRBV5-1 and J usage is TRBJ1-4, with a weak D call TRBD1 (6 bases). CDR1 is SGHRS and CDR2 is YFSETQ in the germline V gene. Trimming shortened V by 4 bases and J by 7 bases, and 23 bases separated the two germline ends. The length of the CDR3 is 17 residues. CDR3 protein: CASSPPGHIKGGEKLFF. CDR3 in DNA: TGCGCCAGCAGCCCGCCGGGACATATTAAGGGAGGTGAAAAACTGTTTTTT.